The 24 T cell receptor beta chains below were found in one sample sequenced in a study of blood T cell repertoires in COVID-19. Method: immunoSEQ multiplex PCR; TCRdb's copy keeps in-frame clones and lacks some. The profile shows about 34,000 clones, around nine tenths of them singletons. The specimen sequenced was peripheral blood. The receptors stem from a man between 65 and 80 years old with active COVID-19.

CDR3 loop: CASSPGTTNNYGYTF. CDR3 bases: TGTGCCAGCTCACCCGGGACAACCAACAACTATGGCTACACCTTC. V usage is TRBV18 and J usage is TRBJ1-2; maybe TRBD1 (6 bases). The CDR3 covers 15 residues. Trimming shortened V by 3 bases and J by 2 bases, and 13 bases separated the two germline ends. In germline, CDR1 is KGHSH, CDR2 LQKENI.

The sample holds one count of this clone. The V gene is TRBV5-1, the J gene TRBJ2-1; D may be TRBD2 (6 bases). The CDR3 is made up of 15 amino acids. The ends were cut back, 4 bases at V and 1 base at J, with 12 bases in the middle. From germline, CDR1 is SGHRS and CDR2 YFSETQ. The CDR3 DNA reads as TGCGCCAGCAGCGTTTCAGGGACTTCCTACAATGAGCAGTTCTTC. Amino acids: CASSVSGTSYNEQFF.

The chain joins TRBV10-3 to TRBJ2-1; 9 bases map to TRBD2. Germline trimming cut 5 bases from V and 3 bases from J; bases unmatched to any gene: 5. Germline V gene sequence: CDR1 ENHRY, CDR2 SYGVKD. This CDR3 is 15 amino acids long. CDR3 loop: CAISYGGRGYNEQFF. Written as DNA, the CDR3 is TGTGCCATCAGTTACGGCGGGAGGGGCTACAATGAGCAGTTCTTC.

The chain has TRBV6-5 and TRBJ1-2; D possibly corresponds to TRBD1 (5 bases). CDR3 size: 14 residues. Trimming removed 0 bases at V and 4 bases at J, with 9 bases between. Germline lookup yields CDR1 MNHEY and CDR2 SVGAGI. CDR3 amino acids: CASSYSGRAYGYTF. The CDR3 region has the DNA TGTGCCAGCAGTTACTCCGGCAGGGCCTATGGCTACACCTTC.

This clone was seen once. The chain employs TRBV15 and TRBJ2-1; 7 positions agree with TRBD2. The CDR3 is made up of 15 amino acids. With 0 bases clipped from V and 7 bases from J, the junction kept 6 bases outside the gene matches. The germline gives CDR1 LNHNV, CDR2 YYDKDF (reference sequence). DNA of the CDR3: TGTGCCACCAGCAGAGAGGCGGGAGTCTTGAATGAGCAGTTCTTC. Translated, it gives CATSREAGVLNEQFF.

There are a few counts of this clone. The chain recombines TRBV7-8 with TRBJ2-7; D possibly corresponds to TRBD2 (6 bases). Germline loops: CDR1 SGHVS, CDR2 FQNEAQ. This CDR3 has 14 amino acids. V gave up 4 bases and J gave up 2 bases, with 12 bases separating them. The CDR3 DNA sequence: TGTGCCAGCAGCTCTCGGACTAAAACCTACGAGCAGTACTTC. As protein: CASSSRTKTYEQYF. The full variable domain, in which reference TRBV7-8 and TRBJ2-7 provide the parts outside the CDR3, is GAGVSQSPRYKVAKRGQDVALRCDPISGHVSLFWYQQALGQGPEFLTYFQNEAQLDKSGLPSDRFFAERPEGSVSTLKIQRTQQEDSAVYLCASSSRTKTYEQYFGPGTRLTVT.

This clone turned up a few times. In DNA form, the CDR3 reads TGCAGCGTGGTAGCGGGCGGTTCCTACGAGCAGTACTTC. Residues: CSVVAGGSYEQYF. This chain joins TRBV29-1 and TRBJ2-7; 7 positions match TRBD2. Germline loops: CDR1 SQVTM, CDR2 ANQGSEA. CDR3 size: 13 residues. V trimming: 6 bases; J trimming: 1 base; junction bases outside the gene matches: 6.

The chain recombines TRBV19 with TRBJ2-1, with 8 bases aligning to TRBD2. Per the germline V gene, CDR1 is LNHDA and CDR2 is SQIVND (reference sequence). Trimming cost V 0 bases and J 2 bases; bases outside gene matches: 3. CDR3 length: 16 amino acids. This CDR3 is CASSIEGTSTYNEQFF. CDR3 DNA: TGTGCCAGTAGTATAGAAGGGACTAGTACCTACAATGAGCAGTTCTTC.

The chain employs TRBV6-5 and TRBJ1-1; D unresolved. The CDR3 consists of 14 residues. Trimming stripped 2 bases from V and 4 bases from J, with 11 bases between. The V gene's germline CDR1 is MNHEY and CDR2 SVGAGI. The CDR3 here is CASSYSVSGTEAFF. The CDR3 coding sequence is TGTGCCAGCAGTTACAGTGTCTCGGGCACTGAAGCTTTCTTT.

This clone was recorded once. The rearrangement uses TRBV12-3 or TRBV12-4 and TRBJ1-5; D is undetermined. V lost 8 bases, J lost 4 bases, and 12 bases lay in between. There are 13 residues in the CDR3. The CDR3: CASLLSGNQPQHF. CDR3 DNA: TGTGCCAGCCTTCTTTCGGGTAATCAGCCCCAGCATTTT.

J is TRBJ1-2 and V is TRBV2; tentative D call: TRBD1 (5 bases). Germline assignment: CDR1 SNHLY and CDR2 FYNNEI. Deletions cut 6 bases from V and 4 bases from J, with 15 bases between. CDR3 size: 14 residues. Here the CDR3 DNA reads TGTGCCAGCAGGTTCAGGGAAGTGATCTATGGCTACACCTTC. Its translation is CASRFREVIYGYTF.

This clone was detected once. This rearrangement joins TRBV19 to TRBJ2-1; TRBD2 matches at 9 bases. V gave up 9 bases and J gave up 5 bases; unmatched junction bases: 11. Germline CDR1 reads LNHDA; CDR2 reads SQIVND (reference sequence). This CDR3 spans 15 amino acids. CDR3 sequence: CASRGGASGNNEQFF. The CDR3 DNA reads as TGTGCCAGCCGGGGAGGGGCTAGCGGGAACAATGAGCAGTTCTTC.

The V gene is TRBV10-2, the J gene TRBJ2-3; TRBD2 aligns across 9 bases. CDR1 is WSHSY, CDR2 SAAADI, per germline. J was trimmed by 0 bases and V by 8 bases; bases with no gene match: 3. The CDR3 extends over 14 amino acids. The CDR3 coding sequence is TGCGCCAGCTTAGCGGGAGTAAGCACAGATACGCAGTATTTT. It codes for CASLAGVSTDTQYF.

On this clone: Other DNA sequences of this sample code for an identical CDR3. The CDR3 reads CASSLAGGNTGELFF. The CDR3 DNA is TGCGCCAGCAGCTTGGCCGGCGGTAACACCGGGGAGCTGTTTTTT. The chain has TRBV5-1 and TRBJ2-2; D unresolved. The V gene's germline CDR1 is SGHRS and CDR2 YFSETQ. Trimming removed 0 bases from V and 2 bases from J, with 8 bases in between. CDR3 length equals 15 residues.

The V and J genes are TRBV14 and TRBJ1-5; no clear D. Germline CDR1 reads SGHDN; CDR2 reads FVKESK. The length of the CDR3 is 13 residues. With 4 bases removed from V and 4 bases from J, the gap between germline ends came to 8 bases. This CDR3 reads CASSRAQNQPQHF. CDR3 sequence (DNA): TGTGCCAGCAGCCGGGCACAAAATCAGCCCCAGCATTTT.

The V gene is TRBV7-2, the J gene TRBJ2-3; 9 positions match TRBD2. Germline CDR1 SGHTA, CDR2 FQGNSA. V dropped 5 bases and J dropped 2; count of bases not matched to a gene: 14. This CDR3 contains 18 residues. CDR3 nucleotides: TGTGCCAGCAGCCCTTACGTGGCTAGACTAGCGGTCACAGATACGCAGTATTTT. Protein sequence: CASSPYVARLAVTDTQYF.

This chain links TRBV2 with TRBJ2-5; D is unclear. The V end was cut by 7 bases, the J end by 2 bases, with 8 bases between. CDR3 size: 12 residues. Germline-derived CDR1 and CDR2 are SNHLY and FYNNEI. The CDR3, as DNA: TGTGCCAGCACCGGAGATCAAGAGACCCAGTACTTC. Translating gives CASTGDQETQYF.

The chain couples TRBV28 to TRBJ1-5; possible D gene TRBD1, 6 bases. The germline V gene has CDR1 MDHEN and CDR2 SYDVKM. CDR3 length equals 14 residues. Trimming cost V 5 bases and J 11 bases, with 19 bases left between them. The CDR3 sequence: CASSLRQDAGAQHF. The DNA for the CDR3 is TGTGCCAGCAGTCTTCGACAGGACGCCGGGGCCCAGCATTTT.

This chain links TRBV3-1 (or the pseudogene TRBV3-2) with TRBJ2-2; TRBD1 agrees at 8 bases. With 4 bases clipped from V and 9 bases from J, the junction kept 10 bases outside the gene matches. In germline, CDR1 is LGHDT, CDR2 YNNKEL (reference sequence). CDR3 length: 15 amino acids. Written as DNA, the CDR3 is TGTGCCAGCAGCCCATCAGGACAGGGCTCGAGGGAGCTGTTTTTT. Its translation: CASSPSGQGSRELFF.

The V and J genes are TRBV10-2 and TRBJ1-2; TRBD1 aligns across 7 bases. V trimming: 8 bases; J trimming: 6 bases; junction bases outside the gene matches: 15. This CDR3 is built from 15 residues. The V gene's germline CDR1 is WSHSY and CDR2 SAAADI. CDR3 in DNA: TGCGCCAGCGGGTATGGCAGGGGGTTTGCAAATGGCTACACCTTC. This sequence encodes CASGYGRGFANGYTF.

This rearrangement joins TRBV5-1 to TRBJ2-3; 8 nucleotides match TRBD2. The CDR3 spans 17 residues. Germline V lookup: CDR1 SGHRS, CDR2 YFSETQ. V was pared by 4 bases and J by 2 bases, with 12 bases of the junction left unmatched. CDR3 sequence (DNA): TGCGCCAGCAGCCCGTCTAGCGGGCAGGTATTCACAGATACGCAGTATTTT. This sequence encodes CASSPSSGQVFTDTQYF.

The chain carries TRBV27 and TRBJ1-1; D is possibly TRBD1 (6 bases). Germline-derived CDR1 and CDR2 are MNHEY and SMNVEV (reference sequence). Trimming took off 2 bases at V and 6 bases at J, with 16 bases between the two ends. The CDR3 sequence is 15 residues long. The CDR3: CASSLTQTGHSEAFF. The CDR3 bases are TGTGCCAGCAGTTTAACGCAAACAGGGCACTCTGAAGCTTTCTTT.

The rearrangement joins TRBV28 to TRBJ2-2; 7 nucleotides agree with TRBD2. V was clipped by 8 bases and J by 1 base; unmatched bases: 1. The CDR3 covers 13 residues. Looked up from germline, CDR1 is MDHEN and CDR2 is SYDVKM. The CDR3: CASGRGNTGELFF. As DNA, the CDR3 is TGTGCCAGCGGGAGGGGGAACACCGGGGAGCTGTTTTTT.

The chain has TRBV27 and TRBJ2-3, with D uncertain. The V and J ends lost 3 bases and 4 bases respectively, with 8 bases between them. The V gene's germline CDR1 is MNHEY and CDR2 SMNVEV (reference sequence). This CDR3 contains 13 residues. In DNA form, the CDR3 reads TGTGCCAGCAGTTTTTCCCGCGCAGATACGCAGTATTTT. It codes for CASSFSRADTQYF.